This T cell receptor (beta chain) was profiled in a study of beta chain features in type 1 diabetes. Study in general: All samples combined gave roughly 100,000,000 sorted cells for examination. Broader study findings: Cells with high TCR expression could be over-represented when cDNA is sequenced. All four CD4+ subsets of Type 1 diabetes patients contained TCRB CDR3s that were moderately but significantly shorter.

CDR3 length: 14 residues. V lost 0 bases, J lost 0 bases, and 7 bases lay in between. CDR1 and CDR2 (germline): SGDLS, YYNGEE. Worth noting for this clone: The antigen remains unidentified.

The entirety of the isolated RNA underwent reverse transcription, so expressed TCRB transcripts were sequenced. Only in-frame clones appear in the TCRdb table, and some are missing; sequencing was by immunoSEQ multiplex PCR. The sample holds approximately 150,000 clones, approximately 62% seen once. CD4+ naive, central memory, regulatory and stem cell-like memory cells were sorted via CD45RO/CCR7/CD25/CD127/CD95/CD27. Populations isolated by sorting all had purity greater than 95%. Sequencing input: naive CD4+ T cells from blood. This TCR came from a man aged 30 to 45 with type 1 diabetes. The genes are TRBV9 and TRBJ2-7; D remains unclear. CDR3 in DNA: TGTGCCAGCAGCGTAGGCAGTTTCTCCTACGAGCAGTACTTC. It specifies CASSVGSFSYEQYF.